Following are 19 T cell receptor beta chains from one sample sequenced in a study of control samples from healthy donors and cancer patients. Data came from immunoSEQ multiplex PCR; TCRdb stores just in-frame clones and leaves some out. The sample lists tens of thousands of clones; about nine tenths were seen once. Sample: PBMCs. These receptors were obtained from a woman aged 45-60 years with colorectal cancer.

The rearrangement links TRBV13 to TRBJ2-3, with TRBD1 matching over 10 bases. Germline loops: CDR1 PRHDT, CDR2 FYEKMQ (reference sequence). This CDR3 has 15 amino acids. The ends lost 4 bases at V and 10 bases at J; junction bases unmatched: 11. The CDR3 here is CASSYGQGDRHAQYF. The CDR3 DNA is TGTGCCAGCAGCTACGGACAGGGGGATCGGCATGCGCAGTATTTT. Supplemented by reference TRBV13 and TRBJ2-3, the full variable domain reads AAGVIQSPRHLIKEKRETATLKCYPIPRHDTVYWYQQGPGQDPQFLISFYEKMQSDKGSIPDRFSAQQFSDYHSELNMSSLELGDSALYFCASSYGQGDRHAQYFGPGTRLTVL.

In its sample, this clone was seen once. The CDR3 sequence is CASSLGNLPSPLHF. The DNA of the CDR3 is TGTGCCAGCAGCTTAGGGAACCTCCCCTCACCCCTCCACTTT. The J gene is TRBJ1-6, the V gene TRBV5-8, with no clear D. The V and J ends lost 2 bases and 10 bases respectively, with 13 bases between them. The CDR3 is 14 residues long. CDR1 is SGHTS, CDR2 YDEGEE, per germline.

The V call is TRBV24-1, the J call TRBJ2-3; weak D call: TRBD2 (6 bases). Germline CDR1 and CDR2: KGHDR and SFDVKD. The CDR3 length is 16 residues. Trimming took 2 bases from V and 0 from J, leaving 11 bases between them. The CDR3 reads CATSDSGGRSTDTQYF. As DNA, the CDR3 is TGTGCCACCAGTGATTCCGGAGGGCGCAGCACAGATACGCAGTATTTT.

The chain recombines TRBV10-3 with TRBJ1-2; maybe TRBD1 (5 bases). This CDR3 is 16 amino acids long. Germline CDR1 is ENHRY and CDR2 is SYGVKD. V lost 4 bases and J lost 4, with 19 bases in between. The CDR3 sequence is CAISGTLGAGSYGYTF. CDR3 nucleotides: TGTGCCATCAGTGGAACGCTCGGGGCCGGGTCCTATGGCTACACCTTC.

V gene TRBV12-3 or TRBV12-4 combines with J gene TRBJ1-1; no reliable D call. The CDR3 runs to 12 residues. Trimming shortened V by 3 bases and J by 0 bases, and 2 bases separated the two germline ends. The CDR3 DNA follows: TGTGCCAGCAGTTTTATGAACACTGAAGCTTTCTTT. Translating gives CASSFMNTEAFF.

This clone was picked up a small number of times. This chain links TRBV7-9 with TRBJ2-2; D is uncertain. Trimming pared 1 base from V and 5 bases from J, leaving 5 bases between. The CDR3 runs 13 residues. Germline CDR1 SEHNR, CDR2 FQNEAQ (reference sequence). CDR3 sequence reads: CASSLDQTGELFF. CDR3 coding DNA: TGTGCCAGCAGCTTAGATCAGACCGGGGAGCTGTTTTTT.

The chain links TRBV7-9 to TRBJ1-1; D call uncertain. CDR1 is SEHNR and CDR2 is FQNEAQ in the germline V gene (reference sequence). Trimming left V 7 bases short and J 0 bases short, with 6 bases between. The CDR3 runs to 12 residues. CDR3 amino acids: CASIQMNTEAFF. The CDR3 DNA reads as TGTGCCAGCATCCAAATGAACACTGAAGCTTTCTTT.

The rearrangement links TRBV5-4 to TRBJ1-6; D perhaps matches TRBD1 (5 bases). Trimming pared 4 bases from V and 7 bases from J, leaving 12 bases between. Per germline, CDR1 SGHNT and CDR2 YYREEE (reference sequence). The CDR3 totals 14 residues. The CDR3 DNA reads as TGTGCCAGCAGCAACCAGGGTTACAATTCACCCCTCCACTTT. As protein: CASSNQGYNSPLHF.

The rearrangement uses TRBV15 and TRBJ2-3; D remains unclear. V was trimmed by 0 bases and J by 4 bases, leaving 5 bases between them. This CDR3 comprises 13 residues. Per germline, CDR1 LNHNV and CDR2 YYDKDF (reference sequence). The CDR3 spells CATSRDPSDTQYF. The CDR3 coding sequence is TGTGCCACCAGCAGAGATCCATCAGATACGCAGTATTTT.

This rearrangement joins TRBV2 to TRBJ2-3; 12 nucleotides match TRBD2. With V trimmed by 6 bases and J by 2 bases, 6 bases remained unmatched. The CDR3 loop spans 16 amino acids. Germline V gene sequence: CDR1 SNHLY, CDR2 FYNNEI. The CDR3 DNA sequence: TGTGCCAGCAGCCCCGGACTAGCGGGATACACAGATACGCAGTATTTT. The encoded protein is CASSPGLAGYTDTQYF.

The chain is built from TRBV24-1 and TRBJ2-6; D unclear. Germline V gives CDR1 KGHDR, CDR2 SFDVKD. The CDR3 loop spans 16 amino acids. Trimming removed 4 bases from V and 0 bases from J, with 9 bases in between. The CDR3 region is CATSEHESSGANVLTF. The DNA for the CDR3 is TGTGCCACCAGTGAACACGAGTCCTCTGGGGCCAACGTCCTGACTTTC.

J is TRBJ2-3 and V is TRBV9, with D unresolved. This CDR3 spans 13 amino acids. V shed 0 bases and J shed 0 bases, with 2 bases lying between them. Germline values: CDR1 SGDLS, CDR2 YYNGEE. CDR3 in DNA: TGTGCCAGCAGCGTAGCGAGCACAGATACGCAGTATTTT. Amino acid sequence: CASSVASTDTQYF.

This clone has more than one count but fewer than ten. The chain employs TRBV7-2 and TRBJ1-6; D is ambiguous. CDR3 length: 18 amino acids. Per the germline V gene, CDR1 is SGHTA and CDR2 is FQGNSA. V lost 5 bases to trimming and J lost 0 bases, with 17 bases between them. CDR3 sequence (DNA): TGTGCCAGCAGCGTGGGATTTAGGACGGGCTCCTATAATTCACCCCTCCACTTT. Translated: CASSVGFRTGSYNSPLHF.

This clone was detected only once. The gene calls are TRBV21-1 and TRBJ1-6. TRBV21-1 is a known pseudogene. The CDR3 loop spans 14 amino acids. CDR3 region: CASSKEVRVHPLHF. The CDR3 DNA reads TGTGCCAGCAGCAAAGAAGTGCGGGTTCACCCCCTCCACTTT.

The chain is built from TRBV2 and TRBJ1-5; a possible D gene is TRBD1 (6 bases). V was clipped by 8 bases and J by 2 bases, with 13 bases between them. CDR3 length: 14 residues. Germline-derived CDR1 and CDR2 are SNHLY and FYNNEI. The CDR3 sequence is CASRTVGGNQPQHF. Written as DNA, the CDR3 is TGTGCCAGCCGGACAGTTGGAGGCAATCAGCCCCAGCATTTT.

This clone was seen only a few times. This rearrangement joins TRBV5-1 to TRBJ1-2; 8 bases map to TRBD1. Germline CDR1 and CDR2: SGHRS and YFSETQ. CDR3 length: 15 amino acids. V lost 0 bases and J lost 0; bases outside the gene matches: 1. The CDR3 region is CASSLEDRANYGYTF. Here the CDR3 DNA reads TGCGCCAGCAGCTTGGAGGACAGGGCTAACTATGGCTACACCTTC.

V and J are TRBV6-2 or TRBV6-3 and TRBJ1-5, with D uncertain. The germline V gene has CDR1 MNHEY and CDR2 SVGEGT. The germline V and J ends were trimmed by 1 base and 9 bases, with 10 bases remaining between them. The length of the CDR3 is 13 residues. CDR3 sequence: CASSYFPLRPQHF. The CDR3 DNA follows: TGTGCCAGCAGTTACTTTCCCCTACGGCCCCAGCATTTT.

The gene calls are TRBV20-1 and TRBJ2-5; D is undetermined. The V and J ends lost 3 bases and 5 bases respectively, with 4 bases between them. Germline V gene data show CDR1 as DFQATT and CDR2 as SNEGSKA (reference sequence). The CDR3 spans 10 residues. In nucleotides, the CDR3 is TGCAGTGCTAGGAGGGAGACCCAGTACTTC. Translated, it gives CSARRETQYF.

V is TRBV28 and J is TRBJ2-7; 7 positions match TRBD1. The CDR3 runs 16 residues. Germline-derived CDR1 and CDR2 are MDHEN and SYDVKM. Losses at the gene ends were 6 bases for V and 4 bases for J; bases not matched to a gene: 15. The CDR3 sequence is CASSPPNPGQNYEQYV. CDR3 nucleotide sequence: TGTGCCAGCAGCCCTCCTAATCCGGGACAGAATTACGAGCAGTACGTC.